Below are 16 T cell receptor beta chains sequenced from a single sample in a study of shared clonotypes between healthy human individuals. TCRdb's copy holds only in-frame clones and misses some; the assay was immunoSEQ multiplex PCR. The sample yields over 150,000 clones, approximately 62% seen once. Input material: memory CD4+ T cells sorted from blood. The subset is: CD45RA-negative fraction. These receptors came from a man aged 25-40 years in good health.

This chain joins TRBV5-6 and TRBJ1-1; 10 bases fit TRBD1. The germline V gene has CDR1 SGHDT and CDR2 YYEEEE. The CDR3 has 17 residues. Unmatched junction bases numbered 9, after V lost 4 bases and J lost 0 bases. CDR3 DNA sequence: TGTGCCAGCAGCCTAGGGACAGGGGATTATCTGAACACTGAAGCTTTCTTT. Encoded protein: CASSLGTGDYLNTEAFF.

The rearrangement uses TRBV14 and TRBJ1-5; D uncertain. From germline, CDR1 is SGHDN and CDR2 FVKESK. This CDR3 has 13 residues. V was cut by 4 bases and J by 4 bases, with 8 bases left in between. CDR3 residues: CASSPRRNQPQHF. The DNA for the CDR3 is TGTGCCAGCAGCCCCCGCCGTAATCAGCCCCAGCATTTT.

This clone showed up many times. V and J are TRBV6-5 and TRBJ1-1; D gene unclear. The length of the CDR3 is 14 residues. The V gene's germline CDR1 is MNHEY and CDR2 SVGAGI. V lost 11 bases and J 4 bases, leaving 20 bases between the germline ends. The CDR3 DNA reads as TGTGCCTCCGCCCCAGCCGCCCGTGGCACTGAAGCTTTCTTT. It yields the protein CASAPAARGTEAFF.

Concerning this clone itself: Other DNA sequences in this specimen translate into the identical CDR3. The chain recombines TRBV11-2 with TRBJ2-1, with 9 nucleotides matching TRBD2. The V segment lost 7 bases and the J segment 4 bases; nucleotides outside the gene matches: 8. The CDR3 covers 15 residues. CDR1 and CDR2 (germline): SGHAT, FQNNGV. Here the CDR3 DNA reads TGTGCCAGCACCCAGACTAGCGGAACATACAATGAGCAGTTCTTC. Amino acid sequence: CASTQTSGTYNEQFF.

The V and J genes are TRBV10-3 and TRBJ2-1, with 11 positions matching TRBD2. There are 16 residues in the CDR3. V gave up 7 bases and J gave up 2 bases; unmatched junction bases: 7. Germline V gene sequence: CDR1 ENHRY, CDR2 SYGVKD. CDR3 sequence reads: CAIKGLAGGPYNEQFF. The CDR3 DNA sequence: TGTGCCATCAAGGGGCTAGCGGGAGGCCCCTACAATGAGCAGTTCTTC.

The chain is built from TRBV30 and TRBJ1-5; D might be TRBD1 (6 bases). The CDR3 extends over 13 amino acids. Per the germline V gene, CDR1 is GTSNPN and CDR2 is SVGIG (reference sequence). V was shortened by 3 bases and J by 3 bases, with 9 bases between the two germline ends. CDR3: CAWRRQANQPQHF. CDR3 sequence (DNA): TGTGCCTGGAGAAGACAGGCCAATCAGCCCCAGCATTTT.

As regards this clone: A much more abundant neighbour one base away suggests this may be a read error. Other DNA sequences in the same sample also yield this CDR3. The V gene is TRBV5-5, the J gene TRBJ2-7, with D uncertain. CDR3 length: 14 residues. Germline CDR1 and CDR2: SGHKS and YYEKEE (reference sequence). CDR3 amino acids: CASSLPTKSYEQYF. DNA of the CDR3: TGTGCCAGCAGCTTACCCACAAAGAGCTACGAACAGTACTTC.

This CDR3 is CASGRSVPSSYNEQFF. The CDR3 region has the DNA TGCGCCAGCGGGAGGAGCGTGCCGAGCTCCTACAATGAGCAGTTCTTC. The chain carries TRBV5-1 and TRBJ2-1, with D perhaps matching TRBD2 (6 bases). Germline V lookup: CDR1 SGHRS, CDR2 YFSETQ. CDR3 size: 16 residues. V lost 7 bases to trimming and J lost 0 bases, with 17 bases between them.

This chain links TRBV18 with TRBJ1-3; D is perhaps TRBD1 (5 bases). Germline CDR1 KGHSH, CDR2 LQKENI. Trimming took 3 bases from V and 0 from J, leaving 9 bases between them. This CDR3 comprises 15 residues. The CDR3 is CASSPLRDSGNTIYF. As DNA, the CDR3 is TGTGCCAGCTCACCGCTCAGGGACTCTGGAAACACCATATATTTT.

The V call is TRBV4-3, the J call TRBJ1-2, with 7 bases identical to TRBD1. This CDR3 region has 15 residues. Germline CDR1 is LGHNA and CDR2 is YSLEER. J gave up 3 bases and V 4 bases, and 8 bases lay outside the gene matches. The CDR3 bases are TGCGCCAGCAGCCGACTTCAGGGGGTTCACTATGGCTACACCTTC. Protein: CASSRLQGVHYGYTF.

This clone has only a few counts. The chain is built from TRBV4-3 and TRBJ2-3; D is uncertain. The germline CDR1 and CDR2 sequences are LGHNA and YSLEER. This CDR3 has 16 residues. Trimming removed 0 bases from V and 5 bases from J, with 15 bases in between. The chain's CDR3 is CASSQDYQHTRDTQYF. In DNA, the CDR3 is TGCGCCAGCAGCCAAGACTACCAACACACCCGAGATACGCAGTATTTT.

CDR3 coding DNA: TGTGCCAGCAGTTTATTAGTACCAGGGGTTAGCGGCGCCTCCTACAATGAGCAGTTCTTC. This gives the protein CASSLLVPGVSGASYNEQFF. The V and J genes are TRBV28 and TRBJ2-1; D possibly matches TRBD1 or TRBD2 (6 bases each). Germline V gene sequence: CDR1 MDHEN, CDR2 SYDVKM. This CDR3 has 20 residues. V lost 1 base, J lost 0 bases, and 22 bases lay in between.

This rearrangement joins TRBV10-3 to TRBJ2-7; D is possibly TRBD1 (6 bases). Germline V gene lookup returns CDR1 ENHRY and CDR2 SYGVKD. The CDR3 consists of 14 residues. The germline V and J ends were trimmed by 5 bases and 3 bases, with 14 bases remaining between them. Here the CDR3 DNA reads TGTGCCATCAGTAGTCAGGGGATGATCTACGAGCAGTACTTC. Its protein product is CAISSQGMIYEQYF.

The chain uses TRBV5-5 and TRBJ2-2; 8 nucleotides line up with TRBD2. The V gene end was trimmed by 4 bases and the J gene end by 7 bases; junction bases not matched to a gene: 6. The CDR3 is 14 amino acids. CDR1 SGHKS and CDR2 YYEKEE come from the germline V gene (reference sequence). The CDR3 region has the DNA TGTGCCAGCAGCCCCGGGGGGGAAGGCGGGGAGCTGTTTTTT. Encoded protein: CASSPGGEGGELFF.

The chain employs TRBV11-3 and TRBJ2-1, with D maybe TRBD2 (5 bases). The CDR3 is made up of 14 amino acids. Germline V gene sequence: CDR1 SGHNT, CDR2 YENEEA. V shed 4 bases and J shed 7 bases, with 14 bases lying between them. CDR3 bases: TGTGCCAGCAGCTCCGCCCGATCGGGGAATGAGCAGTTCTTC. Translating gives CASSSARSGNEQFF.

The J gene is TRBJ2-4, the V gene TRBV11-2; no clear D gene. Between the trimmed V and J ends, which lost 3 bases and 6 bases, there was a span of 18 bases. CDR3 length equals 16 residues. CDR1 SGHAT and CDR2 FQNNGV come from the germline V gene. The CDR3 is CASSLESAVRLNIQYF. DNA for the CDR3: TGTGCCAGCAGCTTGGAGTCGGCAGTAAGACTAAACATTCAGTACTTC.